The next 30 T cell receptor beta chains were all read from a single sample in a study of shared clonotypes between healthy human individuals. Sequencing was performed with immunoSEQ multiplex PCR; in TCRdb, only in-frame clones are kept and a portion is missing. The table includes some 2,400,000 clones, 90% to 96% detected once. Sequencing was performed on naive CD4+ T cells sorted from blood. Noted subset: CD45RA+ positively selected. The receptors derive from a man between 18 and 35 years old in good health.

The chain recombines TRBV10-3 with TRBJ2-1; 10 nucleotides line up with TRBD2. The CDR3 extends over 12 amino acids. Germline-derived CDR1 and CDR2 are ENHRY and SYGVKD. The CDR3 DNA reads TGTGCTACGGGGGGACTAGCGAGATCACAGTTCTTC. Amino acids: CATGGLARSQFF.

The V gene is TRBV29-1, the J gene TRBJ2-1, with 10 nucleotides matching TRBD2. Unmatched junction bases numbered 10, after V lost 7 bases and J lost 7 bases. Germline lookup yields CDR1 SQVTM and CDR2 ANQGSEA. This CDR3 is 14 amino acids long. This CDR3 is CSGRTSGRLNEQFF. CDR3 DNA: TGCAGCGGGCGGACTAGCGGCCGCTTAAATGAGCAGTTCTTC.

This chain links TRBV30 with TRBJ1-4, with D hard to call. The germline V gene has CDR1 GTSNPN and CDR2 SVGIG (reference sequence). Trimming took off 4 bases at V and 7 bases at J, with 19 bases between the two ends. This CDR3 comprises 15 residues. The CDR3 region is CAWTPPGASGEKLFF. The CDR3 region has the DNA TGTGCCTGGACCCCGCCGGGTGCTAGTGGTGAAAAACTGTTTTTT.

V and J are TRBV7-9 and TRBJ2-1; maybe TRBD2 (6 bases). Trimming shortened V by 7 bases and J by 8 bases, and 21 bases separated the two germline ends. The CDR3 has 15 amino acids. Germline V gene lookup returns CDR1 SEHNR and CDR2 FQNEAQ (reference sequence). CDR3 sequence reads: CASTLKAGRSDEQFF. The CDR3 DNA reads as TGTGCCAGCACCCTAAAGGCGGGGAGGTCGGATGAGCAGTTCTTC. The full variable domain, completed using reference TRBV7-9 and TRBJ2-1, is DTGVSQNPRHKITKRGQNVTFRCDPISEHNRLYWYRQTLGQGPEFLTYFQNEAQLEKSRLLSDRFSAERPKGSFSTLEIQRTEQGDSAMYLCASTLKAGRSDEQFFGPGTRLTVL.

The chain employs TRBV6-1 and TRBJ1-4, with D hard to call. The CDR3 totals 14 residues. V was pared by 0 bases and J by 7 bases, with 9 bases between. Germline CDR1 MNHNS, CDR2 SASEGT. CDR3 nucleotides: TGTGCCAGCAGTGAAGCCCCTAGACTTGAAAAACTGTTTTTT. Its protein is CASSEAPRLEKLFF.

Remarks on this clone: This sample also contains other DNA sequences that code for the same CDR3. The chain couples TRBV7-2 to TRBJ2-5; D gene uncertain. The CDR3 sequence is 12 residues long. The germline V gene encodes CDR1 SGHTA and CDR2 FQGNSA. Deletions cut 1 base from V and 5 bases from J, with 5 bases between. CDR3 amino acids: CASSLVGETQYF. The CDR3 DNA reads TGTGCCAGCAGCTTAGTGGGTGAGACCCAGTACTTC. The variable domain in full, with the rest retrieved from reference TRBV7-2 and TRBJ2-5, is GAGVSQSPSNKVTEKGKDVELRCDPISGHTALYWYRQSLGQGLEFLIYFQGNSAPDKSGLPSDRFSAERTGGSVSTLTIQRTQQEDSAVYLCASSLVGETQYFGPGTRLLVL.

The chain couples TRBV15 to TRBJ1-2; D is unclear. The CDR3 totals 13 residues. The V gene lost 6 bases and the J gene lost 6 bases, with 14 bases spanning the gap. Germline values: CDR1 LNHNV, CDR2 YYDKDF (reference sequence). Here the CDR3 reads CATRESPSDGYTF. CDR3 DNA: TGTGCCACCAGGGAATCCCCATCCGATGGCTACACCTTC.

About this clone itself: The same CDR3 arises from other DNA sequences in this sample as well. The chain couples TRBV18 to TRBJ2-5; D is uncertain. Per germline, CDR1 KGHSH and CDR2 LQKENI. Trimming shortened V by 6 bases and J by 5 bases, and 7 bases separated the two germline ends. The CDR3 is made up of 11 amino acids. Here the CDR3 reads CASSPQETQYF. For the CDR3, the DNA is TGTGCCAGCTCGCCCCAGGAGACCCAGTACTTC.

Only one count was recorded for this clone. The chain employs TRBV7-9 and TRBJ2-6; D gene ambiguous. The length of the CDR3 is 14 residues. With 1 base removed from V and 11 bases from J, the gap between germline ends came to 12 bases. Germline V gene lookup returns CDR1 SEHNR and CDR2 FQNEAQ (reference sequence). Written as DNA, the CDR3 is TGTGCCAGCAGCTTAGGGCGGCAGGTCCACGTCCTGACTTTC. It encodes CASSLGRQVHVLTF.

Comments on this clone: The identical CDR3 is also encoded by other nucleotide sequences in the sample. The chain is built from TRBV10-1 and TRBJ2-1, with D possibly called TRBD1 or TRBD2 (5 bases each). The CDR3 extends over 14 amino acids. CDR1 WNHNN and CDR2 SYGVQD come from the germline V gene (reference sequence). V was cut by 0 bases and J by 5 bases, with 8 bases left in between. CDR3 DNA: TGCGCCAGCAGTGAGTCGGGACGGGACAATGAGCAGTTCTTC. Translated: CASSESGRDNEQFF.

The chain has TRBV5-4 and TRBJ2-2; D ambiguous. The CDR3 is 13 residues long. CDR1 is SGHNT, CDR2 YYREEE, per germline (reference sequence). The V end was cut by 0 bases, the J end by 9 bases, with 9 bases between. The CDR3 coding sequence is TGTGCCAGCAGCTTGGTATCAGAGCGGGAGCTGTTTTTT. It codes for CASSLVSERELFF.

The genes are TRBV28 and TRBJ2-5; the D gene could be TRBD1 or TRBD2 (6 bases each). Between the trimmed V and J ends, which lost 5 bases and 5 bases, there was a span of 9 bases. The CDR3 runs 12 residues. Germline V gene sequence: CDR1 MDHEN, CDR2 SYDVKM. This CDR3 reads CASSPGAETQYF. CDR3 nucleotides: TGTGCCAGCAGTCCGGGGGCGGAGACCCAGTACTTC.

The chain uses TRBV20-1 and TRBJ2-1; D is unclear. The germline CDR1 and CDR2 sequences are DFQATT and SNEGSKA (reference sequence). V was pared by 5 bases and J by 9 bases, with 8 bases between. This CDR3 contains 10 residues. CDR3 region: CSADSSEQFF. CDR3 bases: TGCAGTGCTGATTCTAGTGAGCAGTTCTTC.

CDR3 DNA sequence: TGCGCCAGCAGCCAAGATCTTGGGATTGGGACTAGCGATTGGAATGAGCAGTTCTTC. It specifies CASSQDLGIGTSDWNEQFF. This chain uses TRBV4-3 with TRBJ2-1; 10 bases line up with TRBD2. The CDR3 runs 19 residues. Germline V gene lookup returns CDR1 LGHNA and CDR2 YSLEER. V lost 0 bases, J lost 7 bases, and 15 bases stayed unmatched.

Concerning this clone itself: The sample has other DNA sequences that encode this CDR3 too. J is TRBJ2-5 and V is TRBV15, with D perhaps TRBD2 (6 bases). The germline V gene encodes CDR1 LNHNV and CDR2 YYDKDF (reference sequence). The CDR3 loop spans 13 amino acids. V was pared by 0 bases and J by 5 bases, with 7 bases between. CDR3 in DNA: TGTGCCACCAGCAGAGACCGGGGGGAGACCCAGTACTTC. It is translated as CATSRDRGETQYF. Supplemented by reference TRBV15 and TRBJ2-5, the full variable domain reads DAMVIQNPRYQVTQFGKPVTLSCSQTLNHNVMYWYQQKSSQAPKLLFHYYDKDFNNEADTPDNFQSRRPNTSFCFLDIRSPGLGDTAMYLCATSRDRGETQYFGPGTRLLVL.

The gene calls are TRBV9 and TRBJ2-1, with D perhaps TRBD1 (6 bases). V was trimmed by 2 bases and J by 10 bases, leaving 22 bases between them. The CDR3 runs 16 residues. Germline CDR1 is SGDLS and CDR2 is YYNGEE. The CDR3 reads CASSVSQGRLQIEQFF. The DNA of the CDR3 is TGTGCCAGCAGCGTCAGCCAGGGGCGGTTACAAATCGAGCAGTTCTTC.

This clone was picked up one time. V gene TRBV10-3 combines with J gene TRBJ2-4, with unresolved D. Trimming cost V 0 bases and J 0 bases, with 9 bases left between them. Germline loops: CDR1 ENHRY, CDR2 SYGVKD. The CDR3 consists of 16 residues. The CDR3 nucleotides are TGTGCCATCAGTGAGTCGAGTCTGGGAGCCAAAAACATTCAGTACTTC. It yields the protein CAISESSLGAKNIQYF.

The J gene is TRBJ2-3, the V gene TRBV30; D is unclear. Germline-derived CDR1 and CDR2 are GTSNPN and SVGIG (reference sequence). Deletions cut 5 bases from V and 1 base from J, with 7 bases between. The CDR3 has 12 residues. Here the CDR3 DNA reads TGTGCCTGGGCCCCGGGCACAGATACGCAGTATTTT. Translating it yields CAWAPGTDTQYF.

A single count supports this clone. The CDR3 DNA reads as TGTGCCAGCACCGAGACTAGCGGGAGACAAGAGACCCAGTACTTC. It is translated as CASTETSGRQETQYF. The chain joins TRBV4-2 to TRBJ2-5; 12 nucleotides match TRBD2. J gave up 2 bases and V 7 bases, and 5 bases lay outside the gene matches. CDR3 length: 15 amino acids. Germline V CDR1 and CDR2: LGHNA, YNFKEQ.

This clone was seen only once. The rearrangement uses TRBV28 and TRBJ2-3, with TRBD2 matching 10 bases. Per germline, CDR1 MDHEN and CDR2 SYDVKM. V lost 2 bases to trimming and J lost 5 bases; unmatched junction nucleotides: 10. The CDR3 sequence is 17 residues long. CDR3 sequence: CASSLRAGGRLGDTQYF. CDR3 nucleotide sequence: TGTGCCAGCAGTTTAAGAGCGGGGGGGCGGTTAGGAGATACGCAGTATTTT. Full variable domain (missing parts from reference TRBV28 and TRBJ2-3): DVKVTQSSRYLVKRTGEKVFLECVQDMDHENMFWYRQDPGLGLRLIYFSYDVKMKEKGDIPEGYSVSREKKERFSLILESASTNQTSMYLCASSLRAGGRLGDTQYFGPGTRLTVL.

The chain joins TRBV21-1 to TRBJ2-7. TRBV21-1 is termed a pseudogene. The CDR3 runs to 9 residues. The CDR3 reads CARNYEQYF. The CDR3 DNA is TGTGCCAGAAACTACGAGCAGTACTTC.

The rearrangement links TRBV7-2 to TRBJ1-6, with a tentative D call TRBD1 (5 bases). Germline CDR1 SGHTA, CDR2 FQGNSA. Trimming stripped 0 bases from V and 9 bases from J, with 12 bases between. This CDR3 is 15 amino acids long. DNA of the CDR3: TGTGCCAGCAGCTTAGCGGGGGGGATAGCTTCACCCCTCCACTTT. Encoded protein: CASSLAGGIASPLHF.

In regard to this clone: This same CDR3 is encoded by further DNA sequences in the sample. J is TRBJ2-1 and V is TRBV7-2; D is uncertain. Trimming cost V 5 bases and J 6 bases, with 5 bases left between them. Per the germline V gene, CDR1 is SGHTA and CDR2 is FQGNSA. The CDR3 totals 11 residues. DNA for the CDR3: TGTGCCAGCAGCAACTTCAATGAGCAGTTCTTC. Amino acids: CASSNFNEQFF.

CDR3 DNA sequence: TGCGCCAGCAGCCCCGTTGACGGGGCGAACACTGAAGCTTTCTTT. Protein sequence: CASSPVDGANTEAFF. The chain uses TRBV5-1 and TRBJ1-1; a possible D gene is TRBD1 (5 bases). Deletions cut 4 bases from V and 1 base from J, with 14 bases between. The CDR3 length is 15 residues. Per germline, CDR1 SGHRS and CDR2 YFSETQ.

The chain joins TRBV10-2 to TRBJ2-2, with 7 bases matching TRBD2. Germline V CDR1 and CDR2: WSHSY, SAAADI. The CDR3 extends over 16 amino acids. The ends lost 4 bases at V and 1 base at J; junction bases unmatched: 6. The CDR3 loop reads CASSGWGLLNTGELFF. The CDR3 nucleotides read TGCGCCAGCAGTGGTTGGGGACTACTGAACACCGGGGAGCTGTTTTTT.

CDR3 loop: CASSPDRTNQPQHF. The CDR3 region has the DNA TGTGCCAGCAGTCCCGACAGAACGAATCAGCCCCAGCATTTT. The gene calls are TRBV28 and TRBJ1-5, with D perhaps matching TRBD1 (5 bases). The CDR3 is made up of 14 amino acids. In germline, CDR1 is MDHEN, CDR2 SYDVKM. The V and J ends lost 5 bases and 4 bases respectively, with 12 bases between them.

This sequence joins TRBV10-2 and TRBJ2-7, with TRBD2 identical over 8 bases. V shed 5 bases and J 2 bases; nucleotides not matched to a gene: 8. Per the germline V gene, CDR1 is WSHSY and CDR2 is SAAADI. The length of the CDR3 is 15 residues. The CDR3 DNA reads TGCGCCAGCAGTTCGGGTAGCGGGGCCCCCTACGAGCAGTACTTC. Protein product: CASSSGSGAPYEQYF.

J is TRBJ2-3 and V is TRBV6-1; perhaps TRBD2 as D (5 bases). Germline lookup yields CDR1 MNHNS and CDR2 SASEGT. Trimming stripped 2 bases from V and 4 bases from J, with 19 bases between. This CDR3 is 17 amino acids long. The CDR3 region is CASSERVGRRMPDTQYF. The DNA for the CDR3 is TGTGCCAGCAGTGAAAGAGTGGGCAGGAGGATGCCAGATACGCAGTATTTT.

The J gene is TRBJ2-1, the V gene TRBV10-1, with D possibly matching TRBD2 (6 bases). V was shortened by 6 bases and J by 10 bases, with 16 bases between the two germline ends. Germline CDR1 reads WNHNN; CDR2 reads SYGVQD (reference sequence). This CDR3 has 13 residues. The CDR3: CASSLTGEREQFF. The CDR3 DNA reads as TGCGCCAGCAGCCTAACGGGAGAGAGGGAGCAGTTCTTC.

This chain uses TRBV6-6 with TRBJ2-4, with 8 positions matching TRBD1. This CDR3 spans 16 amino acids. Losses at the gene ends were 6 bases for V and 1 base for J; bases not matched to a gene: 8. Germline assignment: CDR1 MNHNY and CDR2 SVGAGI (reference sequence). CDR3 DNA sequence: TGTGCCAGCAGCTTACAGGGGGGTGCGGCCAAAAACATTCAGTACTTC. Its protein is CASSLQGGAAKNIQYF.